This TCR beta chain stems from a study of blood T cell repertoires in COVID-19. The protocol was immunoSEQ multiplex PCR, while the TCRdb copy is restricted to in-frame clones and leaves out a portion. The table has 43,000 or so clones, roughly nine tenths seen once. This CDR3 has 14 residues. The germline gives CDR1 MNHEY, CDR2 SMNVEV (reference sequence). Trimming took 6 bases from V and 7 from J, leaving 13 bases between them. The TCR sequence derives from a human donor in a cohort sampled during active COVID-19. This rearrangement joins TRBV27 to TRBJ1-6; perhaps TRBD1 as D (5 bases). The specimen was peripheral blood. The CDR3 sequence is CASRDTTENSPLHF. CDR3 DNA sequence: TGTGCCAGCAGAGATACGACAGAAAATTCACCCCTCCACTTT.